This T cell receptor (beta chain) emerged from a study of shared clonotypes between healthy human individuals. As for the study in general: There were three CD4 naive, three CD4 memory, two CD8 naive and one CD8 memory plates per donor.

Sequenced by immunoSEQ multiplex PCR; TCRdb stores in-frame clones only, minus some. The data contain about 2.3 million clones, approximately 95% of them singletons. Findings and limits, study-wide: When naive CD4 clonotypes were compared across a few donors, about 4.8% were shared.

As regards this clone: The target antigen is unknown.

The study separated CD4+ cells into CD45RA+ naive and CD45RA-negative memory subsets. The source material was naive CD4+ T cells from PBMCs. Subset reported: CD45RA+ positively selected. This TCR was recovered from a man between 18 and 35 years old in good health. Some clones in this sample may be carry-over from other donors' samples.

CDR3 sequence: CASSPFVSGELFF. The CDR3 nucleotides read TGTGCCAGCAGCCCGTTCGTTTCCGGGGAGCTGTTTTTT. The chain links TRBV11-2 to TRBJ2-2; no reliable D call. The CDR3 has 13 residues. The germline CDR1 and CDR2 sequences are SGHAT and FQNNGV. Trimming shortened V by 5 bases and J by 6 bases, and 10 bases separated the two germline ends.